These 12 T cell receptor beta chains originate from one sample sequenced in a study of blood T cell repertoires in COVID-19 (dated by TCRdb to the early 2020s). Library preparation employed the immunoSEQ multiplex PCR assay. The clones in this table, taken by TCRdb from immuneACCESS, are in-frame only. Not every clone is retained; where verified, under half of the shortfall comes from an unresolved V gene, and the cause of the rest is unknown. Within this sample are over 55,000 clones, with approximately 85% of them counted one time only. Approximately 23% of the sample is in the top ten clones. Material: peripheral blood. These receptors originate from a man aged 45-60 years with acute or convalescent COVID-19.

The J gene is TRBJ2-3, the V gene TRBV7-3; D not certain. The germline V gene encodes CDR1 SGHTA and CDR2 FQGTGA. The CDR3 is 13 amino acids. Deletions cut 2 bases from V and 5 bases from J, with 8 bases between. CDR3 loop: CASSLSGEDTQYF. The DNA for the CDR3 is TGTGCCAGCAGCTTATCCGGTGAAGATACGCAGTATTTT.

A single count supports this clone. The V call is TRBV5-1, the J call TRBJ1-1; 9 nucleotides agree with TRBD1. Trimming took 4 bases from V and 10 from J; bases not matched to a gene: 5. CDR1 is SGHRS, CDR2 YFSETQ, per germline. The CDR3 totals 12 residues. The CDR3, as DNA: TGCGCCAGCAGCCCCGGACAGGGGAGAGCTTTCTTT. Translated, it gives CASSPGQGRAFF.

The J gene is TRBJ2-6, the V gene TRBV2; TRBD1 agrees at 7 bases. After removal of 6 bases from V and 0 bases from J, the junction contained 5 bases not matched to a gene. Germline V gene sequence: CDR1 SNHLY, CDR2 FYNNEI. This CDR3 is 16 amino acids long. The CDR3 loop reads CASRGTESSGANVLTF. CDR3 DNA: TGTGCCAGCAGGGGGACAGAATCCTCTGGGGCCAACGTCCTGACTTTC.

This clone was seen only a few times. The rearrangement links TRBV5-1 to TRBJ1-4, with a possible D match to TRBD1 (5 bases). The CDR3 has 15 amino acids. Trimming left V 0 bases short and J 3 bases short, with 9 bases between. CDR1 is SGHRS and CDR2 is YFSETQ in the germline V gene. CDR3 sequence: CASSLEGASNEKLFF. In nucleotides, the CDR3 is TGCGCCAGCAGCTTGGAAGGGGCATCTAATGAAAAACTGTTTTTT.

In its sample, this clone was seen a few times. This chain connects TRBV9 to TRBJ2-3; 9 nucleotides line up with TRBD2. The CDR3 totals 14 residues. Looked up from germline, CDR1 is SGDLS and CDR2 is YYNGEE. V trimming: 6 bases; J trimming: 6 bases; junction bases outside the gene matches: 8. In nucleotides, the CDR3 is TGTGCCAGCAACTACGGGGGACTAGCTGATACGCAGTATTTT. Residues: CASNYGGLADTQYF.

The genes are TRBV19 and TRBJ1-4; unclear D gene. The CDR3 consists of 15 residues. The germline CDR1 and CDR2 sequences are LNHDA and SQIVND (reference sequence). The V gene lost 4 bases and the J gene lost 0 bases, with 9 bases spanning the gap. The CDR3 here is CASSKGEATNEKLFF. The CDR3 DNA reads TGTGCCAGTAGTAAGGGAGAAGCAACTAATGAAAAACTGTTTTTT.

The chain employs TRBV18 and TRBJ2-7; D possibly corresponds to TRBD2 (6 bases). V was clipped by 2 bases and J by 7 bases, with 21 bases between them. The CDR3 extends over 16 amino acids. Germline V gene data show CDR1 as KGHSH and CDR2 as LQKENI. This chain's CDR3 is CASSPEGLGLLQEQYV. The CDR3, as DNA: TGTGCCAGCTCACCAGAGGGACTCGGCCTTCTTCAAGAGCAGTACGTC.

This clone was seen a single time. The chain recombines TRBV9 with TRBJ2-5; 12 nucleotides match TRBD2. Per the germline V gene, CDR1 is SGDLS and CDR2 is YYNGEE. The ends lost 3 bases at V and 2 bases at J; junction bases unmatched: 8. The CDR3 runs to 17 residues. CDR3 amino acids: CASSARTSGGPQETQYF. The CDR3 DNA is TGTGCCAGCAGCGCAAGAACTAGCGGGGGGCCACAAGAGACCCAGTACTTC.

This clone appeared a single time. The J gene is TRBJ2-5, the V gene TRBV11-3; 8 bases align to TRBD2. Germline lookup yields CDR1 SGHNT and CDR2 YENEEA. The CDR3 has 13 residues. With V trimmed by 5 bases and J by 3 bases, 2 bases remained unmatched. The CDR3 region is CASSLSGEETQYF. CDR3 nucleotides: TGTGCCAGCAGCCTTAGCGGGGAAGAGACCCAGTACTTC.

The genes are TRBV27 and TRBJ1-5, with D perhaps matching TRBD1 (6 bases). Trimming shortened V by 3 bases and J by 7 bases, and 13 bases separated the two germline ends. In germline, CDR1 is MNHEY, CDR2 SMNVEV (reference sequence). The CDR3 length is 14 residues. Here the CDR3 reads CASSLRQEEQPQHF. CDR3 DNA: TGTGCCAGCAGTTTGAGACAGGAGGAACAGCCCCAGCATTTT.

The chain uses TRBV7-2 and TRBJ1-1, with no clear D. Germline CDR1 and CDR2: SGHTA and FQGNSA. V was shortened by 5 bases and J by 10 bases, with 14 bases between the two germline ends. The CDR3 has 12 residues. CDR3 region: CASSTQGRAAFF. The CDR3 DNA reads TGTGCCAGCAGCACACAAGGGAGGGCAGCTTTCTTT.

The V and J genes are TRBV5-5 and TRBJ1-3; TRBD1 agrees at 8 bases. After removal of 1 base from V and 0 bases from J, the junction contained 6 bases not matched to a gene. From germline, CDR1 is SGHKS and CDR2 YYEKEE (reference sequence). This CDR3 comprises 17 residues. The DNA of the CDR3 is TGTGCCAGCAGCTTGACGGACAGGGCTTTCTCTGGAAACACCATATATTTT. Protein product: CASSLTDRAFSGNTIYF.